This TCR beta chain was sequenced for a study of blood T cells in healthy people across ages. Study outcomes and limitations: The study found more naive CD4+ cells and higher diversity in long-lived than aged donors. The authors considered diversity estimates from one million T cells to be underestimates. Observed TCR beta diversity showed a strong correlation with the percentage of naive T cells as measured by flow cytometry.

Primed by a sample-barcoded 5' primer and a J-beta primer mix, a second PCR proceeded for roughly 6 to 12 cycles. TCRdb recomputed calls from the 5' RACE reads with MiXCR, one row per CDR3 protein. The sample holds about 1,000,000 distinct CDR3 sequences, less than 50% seen once. Concerning this clonotype: Its antigen is still unknown.

This receptor was identified in a woman aged 55-70 years in good health. The sequencing sample was made of blood.

CDR3 DNA sequence: TGCAGTGCTAGGGACCCTTCGCGGGAGCTCACCAATACGCAGTATTTT. Translated, it gives CSARDPSRELTNTQYF. The V and J genes are TRBV20-1 and TRBJ2-3; TRBD2 agrees at 7 bases. This CDR3 spans 16 amino acids. Germline CDR1 is DFQATT and CDR2 is SNEGSKA (reference sequence). V shed 3 bases, J shed 7 bases, and the junction held 16 bases outside the gene matches.